The present TCR beta chain was sequenced within a study of blood T cell repertoires in COVID-19. Overall study: COVID-19 samples from acute and convalescent phases originated in the United States, Italy and Spain.

The data were produced by immunoSEQ multiplex PCR, yet TCRdb's version contains in-frame clones alone and is incomplete. The repertoire holds roughly 200,000 clones, with around 83% as singletons. Sequences were obtained from peripheral blood. This TCR derives from a man aged 35-49 years with active or convalescent COVID-19.

Here the CDR3 DNA reads TGTGCCATCAGTAACCAAGACAGGCCTTACGAGCAGTACTTC. Translation gives CAISNQDRPYEQYF. The chain is built from TRBV10-3 and TRBJ2-7; D is possibly TRBD1 (6 bases). Trimming shortened V by 5 bases and J by 4 bases, and 15 bases separated the two germline ends. The CDR3 has 14 residues. The germline V gene encodes CDR1 ENHRY and CDR2 SYGVKD.